This T cell receptor beta chain was identified during a study of blood T cell repertoires in COVID-19 (dated by TCRdb to 2018 to 2020). Background on the whole study: Samples covering the acute and convalescent phases of COVID-19 were provided by collaborators in the United States, Italy and Spain. The prospective study material was composed of cDNA or gDNA derived from T cells, B-cell-depleted T cells, or PBMCs. Subjects who had been exposed to COVID-19, were actively infected with it, or had recovered from it provided the deeply sampled blood TCRbeta repertoires that made up the dataset. A freely available public database, intended as a resource for researchers studying the immune response to SARS-CoV-2, is where the repertoires were released. The samples were drawn from two sources: the first 160 participants of the ongoing ImmuneRACE study, and over 1,000 subjects contributed by 6 global collaborators. Nearly every sample came with metadata listing a de-identified subject ID, COVID-19 status, age in years and sex. Where HLA class I and class II types were available, the types were taken from metadata supplied by the sample provider, not from assay-based typing. Points the paper makes about the study in general: The quantity of clinical and demographic metadata differed by source and by participant and was supplied without curation.

Participants in the prospective study were enrolled through a virtual design, were aged 18 to 89 years, and lived in 24 United States geographic areas. In the prospective study, participants were assigned to cohorts based on the clinical history participants reported in a screening survey and a study questionnaire. Recovered participants in ImmuneRACE Cohort 3 were defined as having two consecutive negative NP/OP PCR tests, clearance from a healthcare professional, or resolution of symptoms. In the prospective study, whole blood, serum and a nasopharyngeal or oropharyngeal swab were collected from each participant by mobile phlebotomists. Participants in the prospective study had the option to provide additional blood draws and questionnaires over a roughly 2-month period. Before DNA extraction, blood samples from the prospective study were shipped at room temperature or frozen. Reading the germline V gene gives CDR1 SQVTM and CDR2 ANQGSEA. There are 18 amino acids in the CDR3, from cysteine to phenylalanine inclusive. This entry keeps only the CDR3 DNA: 54 bases, framed from base 1. V loses 0 bases at its end and J loses 4 bases; junction bases beyond the gene matches: 10.

The immunoSEQ Assay, a bias-controlled multiplex PCR, was used to amplify TCRbeta CDR3 regions from genomic DNA. The published analysis was carried out like this. Within the assay, amplification of reference gene primers was used to estimate how many nucleated cells each sample contained. To quantify the absolute abundance of each unique TCRbeta CDR3 rearrangement, sequence reads were collapsed and filtered. For each sample, productive Simpson clonality was calculated by taking the square root of Simpson's diversity index across productive rearrangements. The table was pulled from immuneACCESS by TCRdb, which kept in-frame rearrangements only. Such tables lose some clones; where checked, under half of the loss comes from unresolved V genes, and the rest has no known cause. The V and J calls and clone size were taken over from that table, and D and trimming were inferred from the DNA. The sample yields under 200,000 clones; approximately 80% were counted once. Together, the top ten hold more than 9.5% of the sample.

In the case of this clone: Its target antigen remains unknown. No base-level quality is on record; no much larger clone is a single base apart.

The chain couples TRBV29-1 to TRBJ2-7; a stretch of 15 junction bases matches TRBD2. The receptor was derived from a man over 45 who had recovered from COVID-19. Input material: PBMCs or T cells enriched from blood (not recorded which). The bases are TGCAGCGTTGAAGATCGGACTAGCGGGGGGGCTGTACCTTACGAGCAGTACTTC. This yields the protein CSVEDRTSGGAVPYEQYF.